The clone carrying this T cell receptor beta chain is a singleton in its sample. The antigen is undetermined. The CDR3 has 16 residues. J lost 3 bases, V lost 4 bases, and 11 bases had no gene match. Germline-derived CDR1 and CDR2 are LGHNA and YNFKEQ. PCR involved 60 Vbeta and 13 Jbeta primers. Measured with immunoSEQ multiplex PCR; TCRdb has only the in-frame clones, and not every one. The sample includes 300,000 or so clones, roughly 81% of them seen just once. This sample is drawn from a study of cytomegalovirus exposure and HLA in healthy donors. Study details: A prior analysis found 100 million to 140 million unique TCR beta sequences from some 200 million T cells.

Study-wide points: In a later analysis, several top co-occurrence clusters appeared linked to parvovirus B19, influenza, CMV and Epstein-Barr virus.

The sequence came from a woman aged 40 to 49 in good health and CMV-seropositive. Material for sequencing was PBMCs. The chain recombines TRBV4-2 with TRBJ1-2, with TRBD1 matching over 7 bases. The CDR3 sequence: CASSPLGAQGDYGYTF. The DNA of the CDR3 is TGTGCCAGCAGCCCGCTGGGGGCCCAGGGGGACTATGGCTACACCTTC.